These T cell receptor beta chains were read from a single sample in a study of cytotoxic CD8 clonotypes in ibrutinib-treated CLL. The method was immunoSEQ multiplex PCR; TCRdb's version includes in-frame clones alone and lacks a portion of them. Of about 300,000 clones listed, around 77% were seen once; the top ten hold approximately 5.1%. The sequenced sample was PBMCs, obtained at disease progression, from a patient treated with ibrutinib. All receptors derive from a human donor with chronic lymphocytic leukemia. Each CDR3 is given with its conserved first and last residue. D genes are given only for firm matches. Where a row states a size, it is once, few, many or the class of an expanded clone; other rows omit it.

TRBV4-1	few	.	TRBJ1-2	TGCGCCAGCAGCGCTGGGGGAGCCTATGGCTACACCTTC	CASSAGGAYGYTF
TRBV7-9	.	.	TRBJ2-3	TGTGCCAGCAGCTTAGGAGTCAGTGAGGGGTATTTT	CASSLGVSEGYF
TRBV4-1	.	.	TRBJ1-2	TGCGCCAGCAGCCAAGCGGACAGACGACTCGATGGCTACACCTTC	CASSQADRRLDGYTF
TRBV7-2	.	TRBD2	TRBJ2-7	TGTGCCAGCAGTCGGACTAGCGGGTTCTACGAGCAGTACTTC	CASSRTSGFYEQYF
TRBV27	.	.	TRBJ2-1	TGTGCCAGCAGTTTAGGGGGCCTGAATGAGCAGTTCTTC	CASSLGGLNEQFF
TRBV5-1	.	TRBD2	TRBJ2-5	TGCGCCAGCAGCTATAGCGGGAGCGGCTTTCAAGAGACCCAGTACTTC	CASSYSGSGFQETQYF
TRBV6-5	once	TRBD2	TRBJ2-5	TGTGCCAGCAGTTACTGGCTAGCGGGAGGGGGAGAGACCCAGTACTTC	CASSYWLAGGGETQYF
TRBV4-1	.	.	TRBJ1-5	TGCGCCAGCAGCCAAGAAGCCCGGATCGGCAATCAGCCCCAGCATTTT	CASSQEARIGNQPQHF
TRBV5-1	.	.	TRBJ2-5	TGCGCCAGCAGTTACCCAAGGGGGGAAGGGGAGACCCAGTACTTC	CASSYPRGEGETQYF
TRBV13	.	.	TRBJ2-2	TGTGCCAGCGATGGAGGAACCGGGGAGCTGTTTTTT	CASDGGTGELFF
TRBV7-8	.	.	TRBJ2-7	TGTGCCAGCAGCTTACGAACGGGAGTCAGGGAGCAGTACTTC	CASSLRTGVREQYF
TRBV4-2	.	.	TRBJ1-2	TGTGCCAGCAGCCAAGAGACAGGCCACAACTATGGCTACACCTTC	CASSQETGHNYGYTF
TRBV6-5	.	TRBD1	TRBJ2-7	TGTGCCAGCAGTTACTCCAGCGGGACAGGGAAACACGAGCAGTACTTC	CASSYSSGTGKHEQYF
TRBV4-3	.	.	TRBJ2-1	TGCGCCAGCAGCGATGGAGGAGGATCCTACAATGAGCAGTTCTTC	CASSDGGGSYNEQFF
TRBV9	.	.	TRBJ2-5	TGTGCCAGCAGCCCCCTGGGGCAGCAAGAGACCCAGTACTTC	CASSPLGQQETQYF
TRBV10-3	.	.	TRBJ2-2	TGTGCCATCAGTGACAGGTCTGCCGGGGAGCTGTTTTTT	CAISDRSAGELFF
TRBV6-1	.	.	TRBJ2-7	TGTGCCAGCAGTGAAGAGCCCGCGTCGGGCGAGCAGTACTTC	CASSEEPASGEQYF
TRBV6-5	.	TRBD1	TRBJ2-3	TGTGCCAGCAGTTTCAGGGACAGGGCGAGAGATACGCAGTATTTT	CASSFRDRARDTQYF
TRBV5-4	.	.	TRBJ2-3	TGTGCCAGCAGCTCGCCGATCACAGATACGCAGTATTTT	CASSSPITDTQYF
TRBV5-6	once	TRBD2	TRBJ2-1	TGTGCCAGCAGCTTGTCGGGACTAGCGGGGGGTCCCTACAATGAGCAGTTCTTC	CASSLSGLAGGPYNEQFF
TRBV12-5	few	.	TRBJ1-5	TGTGCTAGTGGTTCCCCTTCCCTACAGGGCTCCAATCAGCCCCAGCATTTT	CASGSPSLQGSNQPQHF
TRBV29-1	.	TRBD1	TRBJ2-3	TGCAGCGCTGGGGACAGGGCTACAGATACGCAGTATTTT	CSAGDRATDTQYF
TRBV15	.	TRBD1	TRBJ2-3	TGTGCCACCAGCAGAGCTCACCGAGACAGGGGGCAGGATACGCAGTATTTT	CATSRAHRDRGQDTQYF
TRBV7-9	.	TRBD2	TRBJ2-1	TGTGCCATTACTAGCGGACGTTACAATGAGCAGTTCTTC	CAITSGRYNEQFF
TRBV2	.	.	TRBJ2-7	TGTGCCATGCGAGGAAACCTCGAGCAGTACTTC	CAMRGNLEQYF
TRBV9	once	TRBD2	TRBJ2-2	TGTGCCAGCAGCGTAGCTACCGGGGGGACGGGGTCAGGGGAGCTGTTTTTT	CASSVATGGTGSGELFF
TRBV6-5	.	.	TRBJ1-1	TGTGCCAGCAGTTCGAGACGCCAGACTGAAGCTTTCTTT	CASSSRRQTEAFF
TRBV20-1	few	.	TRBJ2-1	TGCAGTGCTACGGCGTACAATGAGCAGTTCTTC	CSATAYNEQFF
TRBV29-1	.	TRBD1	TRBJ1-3	TGCAGCGCCCGAACAGGGGGCTCTGGAAACACCATATATTTT	CSARTGGSGNTIYF
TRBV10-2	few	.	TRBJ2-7	TGCGCCAGCAGTGACTACGAGCAGTACTTC	CASSDYEQYF
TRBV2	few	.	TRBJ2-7	TGTGCCAGCAGAGGCACAGGGTTGTACGAGCAGTACTTC	CASRGTGLYEQYF
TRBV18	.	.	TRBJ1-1	TGTGCCAGCTCACCGAACAGGGATTTGGAAGCTTTCTTT	CASSPNRDLEAFF
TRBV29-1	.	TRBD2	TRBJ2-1	TGCAGCGCCCCCGGGAGGGCCTACAATGAGCAGTTCTTC	CSAPGRAYNEQFF
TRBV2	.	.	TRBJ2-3	TGTGCCAGCAGTGAAGCTGGGTTGGGGCTACCAAGCACAGATACGCAGTATTTT	CASSEAGLGLPSTDTQYF
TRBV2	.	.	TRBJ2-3	TGTGCCAGCAGTGAAGCCCGACAGCATACGCAGTATTTT	CASSEARQHTQYF
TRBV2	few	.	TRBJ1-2	TGTGCCAGCAATGAGGGTCAATATGGCTACACCTTC	CASNEGQYGYTF
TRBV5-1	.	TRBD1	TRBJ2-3	TGCGCCAGCAGCTACGGGACAGGGGAGGCAGATACGCAGTATTTT	CASSYGTGEADTQYF
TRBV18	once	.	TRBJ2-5	TGTGCCAGCTCACCAGAAAAGACCCAGTACTTC	CASSPEKTQYF
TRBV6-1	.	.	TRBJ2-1	TGTGCCAGCAGTGAAGCGCTTCCTTGGGAGCCCTACAATGAGCAGTTCTTC	CASSEALPWEPYNEQFF
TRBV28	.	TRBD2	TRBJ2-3	TGTGCCAGCAGTTTGGAGCTAGCGGGAGATACGCAGTATTTT	CASSLELAGDTQYF
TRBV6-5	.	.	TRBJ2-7	TGTGCCAGCAGTGCCCGCGGGCTCTCCTACGAGCAGTACTTC	CASSARGLSYEQYF
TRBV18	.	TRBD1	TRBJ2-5	TGTGCCAGCTCCCGACAGGGTTCTCGGACCCAGTACTTC	CASSRQGSRTQYF
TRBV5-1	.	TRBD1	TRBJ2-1	TGCGCCAGCAGCTCCGGACAGGGCTACAATGAGCAGTTCTTC	CASSSGQGYNEQFF
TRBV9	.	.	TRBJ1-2	TGTGCCAGCAGCGAAGGACATCGAGCTAACTATGGCTACACCTTC	CASSEGHRANYGYTF
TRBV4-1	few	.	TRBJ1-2	TGCGCCAGCAGCCGGGACACCCAAGAGGGCTATGGCTACACCTTC	CASSRDTQEGYGYTF
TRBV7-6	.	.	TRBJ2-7	TGTGCCAGCAGCTTAGAACGGACCTACGAGCAGTACTTC	CASSLERTYEQYF
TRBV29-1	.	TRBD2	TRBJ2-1	TGCAGCGTTGAAGGACTAGCGGCCTACAATGAGCAGTTCTTC	CSVEGLAAYNEQFF
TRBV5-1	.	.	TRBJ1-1	TGCGCCAGCAGCCAGGCAAGGGGCACTGAAGCTTTCTTT	CASSQARGTEAFF
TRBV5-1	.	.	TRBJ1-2	TGCGCCAGCAGCTTGGGCCGGACAACTAACTATGGCTACACCTTC	CASSLGRTTNYGYTF
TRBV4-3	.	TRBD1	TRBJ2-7	TGCGCCAGCAGCTATGACAGGGGGTCCTACGAGCAGTACTTC	CASSYDRGSYEQYF
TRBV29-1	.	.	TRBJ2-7	TGCAGCGTCCGAGGGTTTTACGAGCAGTACTTC	CSVRGFYEQYF
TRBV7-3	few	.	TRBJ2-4	TGTGCCAGCAGCTTAATGGACCGGGACATTCAGTACTTC	CASSLMDRDIQYF
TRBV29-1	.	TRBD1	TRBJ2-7	TGCAGCGTTGGCCGGGACAGGGCTGAGCAGTACTTC	CSVGRDRAEQYF
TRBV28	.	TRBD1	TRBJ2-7	TGTGCCAGCACAAACCACCGGGGCAGGGGGCGATCCGAGCAGTACTTC	CASTNHRGRGRSEQYF
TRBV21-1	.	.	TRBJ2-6	TGTGCCAGCAGCCGAGGGGGACTAGAACCGGCTGGGGCCAACGTCCTGACTTTC	CASSRGGLEPAGANVLTF
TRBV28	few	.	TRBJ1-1	TGTGCCAGCAGTTTATATTACAGACAGAACACTGAAGCTTTCTTT	CASSLYYRQNTEAFF
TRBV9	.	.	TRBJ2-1	TGTGCCAGCGGAATTTCCTACAATGAGCAGTTCTTC	CASGISYNEQFF
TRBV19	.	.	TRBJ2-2	TGTGCCAGTAGTATACACAGTGGGAACACCGGGGAGCTGTTTTTT	CASSIHSGNTGELFF
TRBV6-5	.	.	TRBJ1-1	TGTGCCAGCAGCCCCCCAATGGGGACTGAAGCTTTCTTT	CASSPPMGTEAFF